The clone carrying this TCR beta chain was counted only a few times. TCRdb redid the calling of the RT-PCR reads with MiXCR, one entry per CDR3 protein. Of hundreds of thousands of distinct CDR3 sequences listed, around 15% were seen once; the top ten hold 6% to 8%. Trimming cost V 5 bases and J 2 bases; bases outside gene matches: 8. The CDR3 runs 15 residues. Germline lookup yields CDR1 SEHNR and CDR2 FQNEAQ (reference sequence). The data originate from a study of patients and donors after allogeneic stem cell transplantation. Sequencing used blood, either unsorted or a sorted T cell fraction (not recorded which). The chain recombines TRBV7-9 with TRBJ2-7; the match to TRBD2 covers 8 bases. This TCR was sampled from a human donor who was either an allogeneic HSCT recipient or a stem cell or donor lymphocyte infusion donor (not recorded which). It is not recorded whose cells these are; they may come from a transplant donor. The CDR3 nucleotides are TGTGCCAGCAGCCCTCTAAGAGCGGGGGCCTACGAGCAGTACTTC. This gives the protein CASSPLRAGAYEQYF.